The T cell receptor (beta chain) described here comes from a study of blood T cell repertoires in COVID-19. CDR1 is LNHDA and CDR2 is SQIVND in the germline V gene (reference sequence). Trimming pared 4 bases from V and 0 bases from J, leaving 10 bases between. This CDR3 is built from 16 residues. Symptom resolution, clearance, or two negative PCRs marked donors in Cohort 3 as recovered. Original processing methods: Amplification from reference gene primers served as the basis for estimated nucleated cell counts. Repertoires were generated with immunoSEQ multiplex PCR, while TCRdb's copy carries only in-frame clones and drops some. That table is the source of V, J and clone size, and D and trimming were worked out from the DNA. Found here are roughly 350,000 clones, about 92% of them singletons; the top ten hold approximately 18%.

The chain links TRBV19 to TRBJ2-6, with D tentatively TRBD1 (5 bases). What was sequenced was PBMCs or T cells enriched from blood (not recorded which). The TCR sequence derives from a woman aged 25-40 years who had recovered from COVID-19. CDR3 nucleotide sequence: TGTGCCAGTAGTACCCAGGGATTCTCTGGGGCCAACGTCCTGACTTTC. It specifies CASSTQGFSGANVLTF.